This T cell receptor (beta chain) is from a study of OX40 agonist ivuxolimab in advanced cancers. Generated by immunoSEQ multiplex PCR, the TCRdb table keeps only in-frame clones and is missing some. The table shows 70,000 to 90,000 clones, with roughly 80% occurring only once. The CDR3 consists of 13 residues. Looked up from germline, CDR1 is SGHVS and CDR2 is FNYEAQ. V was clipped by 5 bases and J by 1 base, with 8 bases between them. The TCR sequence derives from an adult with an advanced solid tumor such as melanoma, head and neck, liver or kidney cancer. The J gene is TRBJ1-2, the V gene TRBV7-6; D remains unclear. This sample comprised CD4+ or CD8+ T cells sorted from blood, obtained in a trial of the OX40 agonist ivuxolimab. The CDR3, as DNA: TGTGCCAGCAGCCGGACCCTTAACTATGGCTACACCTTC. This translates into CASSRTLNYGYTF. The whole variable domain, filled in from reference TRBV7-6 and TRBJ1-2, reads GAGVSQSPRYKVTKRGQDVALRCDPISGHVSLYWYRQALGQGPEFLTYFNYEAQQDKSGLPNDRFSAERPEGSISTLTIQRTEQRDSAMYRCASSRTLNYGYTFGSGTRLTVV.